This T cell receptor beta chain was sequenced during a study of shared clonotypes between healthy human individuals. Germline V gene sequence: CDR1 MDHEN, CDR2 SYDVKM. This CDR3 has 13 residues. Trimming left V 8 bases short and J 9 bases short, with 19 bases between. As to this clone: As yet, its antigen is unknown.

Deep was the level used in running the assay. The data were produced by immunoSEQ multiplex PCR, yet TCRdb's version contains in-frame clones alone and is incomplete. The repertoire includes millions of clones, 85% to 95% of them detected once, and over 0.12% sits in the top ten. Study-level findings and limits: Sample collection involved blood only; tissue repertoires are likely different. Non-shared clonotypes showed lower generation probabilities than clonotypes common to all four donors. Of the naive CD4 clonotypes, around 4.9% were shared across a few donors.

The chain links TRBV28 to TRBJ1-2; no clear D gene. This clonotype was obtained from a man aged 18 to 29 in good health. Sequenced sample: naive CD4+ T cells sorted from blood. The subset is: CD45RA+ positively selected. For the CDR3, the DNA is TGTGCCAGCTGCCGACAAAGTTTTGGAAGCTACACCTTC. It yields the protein CASCRQSFGSYTF.